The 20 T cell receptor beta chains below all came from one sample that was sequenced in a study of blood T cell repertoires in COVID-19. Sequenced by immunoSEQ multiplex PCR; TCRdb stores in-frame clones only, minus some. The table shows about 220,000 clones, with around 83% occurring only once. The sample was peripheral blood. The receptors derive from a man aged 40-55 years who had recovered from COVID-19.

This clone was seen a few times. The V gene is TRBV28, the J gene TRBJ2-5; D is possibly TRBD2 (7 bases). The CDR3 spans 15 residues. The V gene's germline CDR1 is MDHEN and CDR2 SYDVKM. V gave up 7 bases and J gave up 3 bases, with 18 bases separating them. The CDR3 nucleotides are TGTGCCAGCATGGGGGGCGGGGGCCTAGAAGAGACCCAGTACTTC. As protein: CASMGGGGLEETQYF.

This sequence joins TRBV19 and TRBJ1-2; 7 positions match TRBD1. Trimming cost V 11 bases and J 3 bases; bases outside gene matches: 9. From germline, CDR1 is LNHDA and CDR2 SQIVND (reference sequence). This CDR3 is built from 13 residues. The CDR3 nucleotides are TGTGCCCGAGCGACAGGGTTTTACTATGGCTACACCTTC. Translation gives CARATGFYYGYTF. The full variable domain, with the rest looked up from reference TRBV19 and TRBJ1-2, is DGGITQSPKYLFRKEGQNVTLSCEQNLNHDAMYWYRQDPGQGLRLIYYSQIVNDFQKGDIAEGYSVSREKKESFPLTVTSAQKNPTAFYLCARATGFYYGYTFGSGTRLTVV.

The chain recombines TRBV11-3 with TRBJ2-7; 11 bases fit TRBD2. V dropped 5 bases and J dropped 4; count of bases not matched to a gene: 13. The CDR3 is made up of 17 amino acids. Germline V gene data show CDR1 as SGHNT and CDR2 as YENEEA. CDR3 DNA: TGTGCCAGCAGCCAAAGAACTAGCGGGGGTGCGTGGTACGAGCAGTACTTC. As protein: CASSQRTSGGAWYEQYF.

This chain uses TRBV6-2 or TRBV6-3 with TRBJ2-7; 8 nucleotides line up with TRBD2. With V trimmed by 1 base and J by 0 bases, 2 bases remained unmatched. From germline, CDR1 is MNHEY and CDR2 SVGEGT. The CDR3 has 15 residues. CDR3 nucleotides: TGTGCCAGCAGTTACTTACTAGCGGCCTCCTACGAGCAGTACTTC. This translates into CASSYLLAASYEQYF.

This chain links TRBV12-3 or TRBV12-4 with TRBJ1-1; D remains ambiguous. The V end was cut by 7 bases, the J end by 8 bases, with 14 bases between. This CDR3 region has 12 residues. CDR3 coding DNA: TGTGCCAGCACCTCCGGGGTCCCGGAAGCTTTCTTT. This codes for CASTSGVPEAFF.

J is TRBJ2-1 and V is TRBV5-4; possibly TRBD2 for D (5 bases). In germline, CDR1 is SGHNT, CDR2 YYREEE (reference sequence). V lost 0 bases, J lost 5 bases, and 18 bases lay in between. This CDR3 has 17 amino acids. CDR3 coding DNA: TGTGCCAGCAGCTTGGGTCGAGGGCTCTCCATAAACAATGAGCAGTTCTTC. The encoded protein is CASSLGRGLSINNEQFF.

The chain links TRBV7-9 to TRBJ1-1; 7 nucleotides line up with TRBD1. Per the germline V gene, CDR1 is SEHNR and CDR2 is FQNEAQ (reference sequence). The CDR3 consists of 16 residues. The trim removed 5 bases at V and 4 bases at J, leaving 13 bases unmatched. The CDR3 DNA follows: TGTGCCAGCAGCCTCCTATTCCAGGGGGGTGGCACTGAAGCTTTCTTT. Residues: CASSLLFQGGGTEAFF.

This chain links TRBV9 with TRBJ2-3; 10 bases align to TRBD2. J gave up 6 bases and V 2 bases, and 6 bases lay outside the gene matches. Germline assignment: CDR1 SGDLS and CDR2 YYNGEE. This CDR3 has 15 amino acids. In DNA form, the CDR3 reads TGTGCCAGCAGCGTGGGACTAGCGAGGCCGGATACGCAGTATTTT. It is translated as CASSVGLARPDTQYF.

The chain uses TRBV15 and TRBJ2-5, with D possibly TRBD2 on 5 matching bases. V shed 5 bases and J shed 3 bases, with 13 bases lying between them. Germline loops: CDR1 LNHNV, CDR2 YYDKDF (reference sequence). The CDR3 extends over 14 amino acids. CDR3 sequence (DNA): TGTGCCACCAGCCCCGGAGGAGTGGAAGAGACCCAGTACTTC. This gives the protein CATSPGGVEETQYF.

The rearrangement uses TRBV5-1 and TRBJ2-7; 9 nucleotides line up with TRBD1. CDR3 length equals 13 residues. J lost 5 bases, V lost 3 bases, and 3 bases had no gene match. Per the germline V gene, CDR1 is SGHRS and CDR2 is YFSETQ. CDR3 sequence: CASSWTGVDEQYF. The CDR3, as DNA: TGCGCCAGCAGCTGGACAGGGGTCGACGAGCAGTACTTC.

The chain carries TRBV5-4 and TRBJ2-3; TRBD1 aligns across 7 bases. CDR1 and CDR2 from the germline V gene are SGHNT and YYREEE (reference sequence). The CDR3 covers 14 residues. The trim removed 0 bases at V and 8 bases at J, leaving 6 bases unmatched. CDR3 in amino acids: CASSLGQGVGTQYF. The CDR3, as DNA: TGTGCCAGCAGCTTGGGACAGGGAGTCGGTACGCAGTATTTT. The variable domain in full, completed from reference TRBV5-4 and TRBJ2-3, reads ETGVTQSPTHLIKTRGQQVTLRCSSQSGHNTVSWYQQALGQGPQFIFQYYREEENGRGNFPPRFSGLQFPNYSSELNVNALELDDSALYLCASSLGQGVGTQYFGPGTRLTVL.

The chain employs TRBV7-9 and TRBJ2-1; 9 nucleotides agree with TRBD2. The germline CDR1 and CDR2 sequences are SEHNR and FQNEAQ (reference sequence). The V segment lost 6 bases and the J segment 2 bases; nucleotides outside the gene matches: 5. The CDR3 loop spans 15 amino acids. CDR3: CASRFGTSPYNEQFF. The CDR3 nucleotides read TGTGCCAGCAGGTTCGGGACTAGCCCCTACAATGAGCAGTTCTTC. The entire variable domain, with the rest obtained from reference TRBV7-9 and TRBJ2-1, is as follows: DTGVSQNPRHKITKRGQNVTFRCDPISEHNRLYWYRQTLGQGPEFLTYFQNEAQLEKSRLLSDRFSAERPKGSFSTLEIQRTEQGDSAMYLCASRFGTSPYNEQFFGPGTRLTVL.

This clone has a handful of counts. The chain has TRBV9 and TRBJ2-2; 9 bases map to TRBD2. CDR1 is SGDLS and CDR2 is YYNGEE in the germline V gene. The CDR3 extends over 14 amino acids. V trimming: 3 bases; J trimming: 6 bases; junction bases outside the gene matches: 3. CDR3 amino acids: CASSEGLAAGELFF. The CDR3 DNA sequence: TGTGCCAGCAGCGAGGGACTAGCCGCCGGGGAGCTGTTTTTT.

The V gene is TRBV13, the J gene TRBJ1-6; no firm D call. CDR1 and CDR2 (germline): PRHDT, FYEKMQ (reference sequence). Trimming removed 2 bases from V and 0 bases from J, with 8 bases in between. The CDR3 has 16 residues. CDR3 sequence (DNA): TGTGCCAGCAGCTTATCAATGAGCTCCTATAATTCACCCCTCCACTTT. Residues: CASSLSMSSYNSPLHF.

Written as DNA, the CDR3 is TGCGCCAGCAGCCAACAGGCGGGGGCCACTGAAGCTTTCTTT. It translates to CASSQQAGATEAFF. V gene TRBV4-1 combines with J gene TRBJ1-1, with a weak D call TRBD1 (6 bases). Deletions cut 2 bases from V and 4 bases from J, with 11 bases between. The germline CDR1 and CDR2 sequences are MGHRA and YSYEKL. This CDR3 has 14 amino acids.

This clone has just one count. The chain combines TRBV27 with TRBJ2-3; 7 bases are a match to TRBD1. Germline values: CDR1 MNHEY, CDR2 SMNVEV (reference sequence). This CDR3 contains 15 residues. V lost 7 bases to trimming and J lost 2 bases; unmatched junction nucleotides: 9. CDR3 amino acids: CASTRDSSNTDTQYF. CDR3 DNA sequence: TGTGCCAGCACCCGGGACAGCAGCAACACAGATACGCAGTATTTT.

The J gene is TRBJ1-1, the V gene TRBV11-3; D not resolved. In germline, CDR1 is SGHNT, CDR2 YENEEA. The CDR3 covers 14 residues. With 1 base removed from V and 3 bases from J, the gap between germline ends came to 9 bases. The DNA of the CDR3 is TGTGCCAGCAGCTTAGCTGTGGACTACACTGAAGCTTTCTTT. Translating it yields CASSLAVDYTEAFF.

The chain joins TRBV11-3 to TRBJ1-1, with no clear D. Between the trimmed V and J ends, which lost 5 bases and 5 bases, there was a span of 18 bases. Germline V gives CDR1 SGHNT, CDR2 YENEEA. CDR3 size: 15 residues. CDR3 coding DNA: TGTGCCAGCAGCGCACACGCAGGATCGGGGACTGAAGCTTTCTTT. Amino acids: CASSAHAGSGTEAFF.

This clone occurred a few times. CDR3 coding DNA: TGTGCCAGCAGCCAAGATAGGGGGACAAGTGGCCAAGAGACCCAGTACTTC. Translating gives CASSQDRGTSGQETQYF. This sequence joins TRBV3-1 (or the pseudogene TRBV3-2) and TRBJ2-5; a weak D match, TRBD1 (6 bases). V was clipped by 0 bases and J by 1 base, with 15 bases between them. CDR3 length: 17 residues. Per the germline V gene, CDR1 is LGHDT and CDR2 is YNNKEL (reference sequence).

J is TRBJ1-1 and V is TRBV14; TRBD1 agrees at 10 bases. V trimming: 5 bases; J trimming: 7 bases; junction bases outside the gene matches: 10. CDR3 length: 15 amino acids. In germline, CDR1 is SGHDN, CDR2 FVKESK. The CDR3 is CASSKRDRGLSEAFF. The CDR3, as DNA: TGTGCCAGCAGCAAGCGGGACAGGGGCTTGAGTGAAGCTTTCTTT.